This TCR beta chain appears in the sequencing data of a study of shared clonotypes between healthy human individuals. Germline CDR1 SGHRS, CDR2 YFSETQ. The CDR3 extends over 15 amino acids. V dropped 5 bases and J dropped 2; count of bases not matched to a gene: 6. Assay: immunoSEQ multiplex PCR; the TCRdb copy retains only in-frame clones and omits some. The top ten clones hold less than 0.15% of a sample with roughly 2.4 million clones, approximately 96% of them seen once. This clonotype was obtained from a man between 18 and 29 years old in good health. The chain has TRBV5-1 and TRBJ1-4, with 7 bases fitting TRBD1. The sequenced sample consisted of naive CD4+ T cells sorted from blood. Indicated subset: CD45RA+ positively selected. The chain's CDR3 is CASSAPGQTNEKLFF. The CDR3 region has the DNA TGCGCCAGCAGTGCCCCGGGACAGACTAATGAAAAACTGTTTTTT. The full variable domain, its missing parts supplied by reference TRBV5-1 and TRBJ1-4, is KAGVTQTPRYLIKTRGQQVTLSCSPISGHRSVSWYQQTPGQGLQFLFEYFSETQRNKGNFPGRFSGRQFSNSRSEMNVSTLELGDSALYLCASSAPGQTNEKLFFGSGTQLSVL.